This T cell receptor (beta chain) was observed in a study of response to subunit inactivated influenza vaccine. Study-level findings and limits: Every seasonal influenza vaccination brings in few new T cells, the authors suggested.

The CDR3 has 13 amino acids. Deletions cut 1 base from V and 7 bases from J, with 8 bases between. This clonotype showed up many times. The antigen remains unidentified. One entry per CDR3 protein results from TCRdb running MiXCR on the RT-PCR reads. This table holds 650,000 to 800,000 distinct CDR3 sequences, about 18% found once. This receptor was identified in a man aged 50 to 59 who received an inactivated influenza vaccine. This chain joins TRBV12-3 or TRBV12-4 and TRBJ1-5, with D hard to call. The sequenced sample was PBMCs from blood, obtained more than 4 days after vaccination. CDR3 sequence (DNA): TGTGCCAGCAGTTTAGGTCAGATCCAGCCCCAGCATTTT. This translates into CASSLGQIQPQHF.